The rows below give T cell receptor beta chains drawn from one sample of a study of T-cell reconstitution after alpha-beta-depleted transplantation in children. TCRdb re-called the PCR reads with MiXCR, one entry per CDR3 protein. This table has approximately 510,000 distinct CDR3 sequences, approximately 16% appearing once. The sample was PBMCs from the stem cell graft donor, taken from the stem cell graft. These receptors were obtained from a human donor who donated a stem cell graft to a child with acute lymphoblastic leukemia. The CDR3 runs from the conserved cysteine through the conserved F or W. The D gene is left open where the match is weak. Not all rows give a size; the values are once, few, many and, for expanded clones, a class.

V gene	clone size	J gene	D gene	CDR3 DNA	CDR3 protein
TRBV10-2	few	TRBJ1-1	NA	TGCGCCATCCGGTCGGGGGAAAACACTGAAGCTTTCTTT	CAIRSGENTEAFF
TRBV20-1	NA	TRBJ2-1	NA	TGCAGTGCAGATAGGGGAGCGGAGGAGTCTGAGCAGTTCTTC	CSADRGAEESEQFF
TRBV5-4	NA	TRBJ1-2	NA	TGTGCCACTACGGCAGGGGAATCGGATGGCTACACCTTC	CATTAGESDGYTF
TRBV3-1	NA	TRBJ1-1	NA	TGTGCCAGCAGCCATGCGGGGGAGGCTTTCTTT	CASSHAGEAFF
TRBV4-1	once	TRBJ2-1	NA	TGCGCCAGCAGCCAAGAAGTTTGGACGATTAGCGACAATGAGCAGTTCTTC	CASSQEVWTISDNEQFF
TRBV7-8	many	TRBJ1-4	NA	TGTGCCAGCAGCCCCGGAACTAATGAAAAACTGTTTTTT	CASSPGTNEKLFF
TRBV5-1	few	TRBJ1-2	NA	TGCGCCAGCAGCCGGTTAGCGGGGGACTATGGCTACACCTTC	CASSRLAGDYGYTF
TRBV7-9	NA	TRBJ1-1	NA	TGTGCCAGCAGCTTAGGCACCAGGAACACTGAAGCTTTCTTT	CASSLGTRNTEAFF
TRBV27	NA	TRBJ2-7	NA	TGTGCCAGCAGTTTATCGGGGGCAGGGGAAAACGAGCAGTACTTC	CASSLSGAGENEQYF
TRBV9	NA	TRBJ2-7	NA	TGTGCCAGCAGCCCTCGGAACAACCCCACCTACGAGCAGTACTTC	CASSPRNNPTYEQYF
TRBV14	many	TRBJ2-3	TRBD2	TGTGCCAGCAGCCAAGTAGCGGGAGAAGTAGGAGATACGCAGTATTTT	CASSQVAGEVGDTQYF
TRBV12-3/TRBV12-4	few	TRBJ1-2	NA	TGTGCCAGCAGGGCCGGTTTCTATGGCTACACCTTC	CASRAGFYGYTF
TRBV4-1	few	TRBJ1-2	NA	TGCGCCAGCAGCCAAACTCAACTAAACTATGGCTACACCTTC	CASSQTQLNYGYTF
TRBV29-1	few	TRBJ1-1	TRBD1	TGCAGCGTCCCGGGGACAGCGAACACTGAAGCTTTCTTT	CSVPGTANTEAFF
TRBV29-1	few	TRBJ1-1	NA	TGCAGCGTCGAGACAGGACGGCGGCTAGCTTTCTTT	CSVETGRRLAFF
TRBV5-1	NA	TRBJ2-7	NA	TGCGCCAGCAGCCCTTCTTCGGACGAGCAGTACTTC	CASSPSSDEQYF
TRBV18	NA	TRBJ2-2	NA	TGTGCCAGCTCACCGATCAGATCCGGGGAGCTGTTTTTT	CASSPIRSGELFF
TRBV5-1	few	TRBJ2-7	NA	TGCGCCAGCAGCTTGGGACCGGAATATATGAGGGGCGAGCAGTACTTC	CASSLGPEYMRGEQYF
TRBV5-5	many	TRBJ2-6	TRBD2	TGTGCCAGCAGCATCCTAGCGGCGAGCTCTGGGGCCAACGTCCTGACTTTC	CASSILAASSGANVLTF
TRBV7-9	NA	TRBJ1-1	NA	TGTGCCAGCAGCCCCCAAAAGGTGAAGAACACTGAAGCTTTCTTT	CASSPQKVKNTEAFF
TRBV20-1	few	TRBJ1-1	NA	TGCAGTGCTCCTCGCCACAAGGGTAACACTGAAGCTTTCTTT	CSAPRHKGNTEAFF
TRBV29-1	few	TRBJ2-7	TRBD1	TGCAGCGTCGCCGGGACAGGAGCCTACGAGCAGTACTTC	CSVAGTGAYEQYF
TRBV11-2	NA	TRBJ2-3	NA	TGTGCCAGCACCATCGCGGGAATCACAGATACGCAGTATTTT	CASTIAGITDTQYF
TRBV12-3/TRBV12-4	NA	TRBJ2-2	TRBD2	TGTGCCAGCAGTTTCTCTAGCGGGAGGGCCCAGCTGTTTTTT	CASSFSSGRAQLFF
TRBV6-1	NA	TRBJ2-5	NA	TGTGCCAGCGCCTGGGTACGGGTAAAGGCCCAGTACTTC	CASAWVRVKAQYF
TRBV18	few	TRBJ1-1	NA	TGTGCCAGCTCAGGACCGTCCGCTGAAGCTTTCTTT	CASSGPSAEAFF
TRBV20-1	NA	TRBJ2-3	TRBD2	TGCAGTGCGAGGAGGACTAGCGGGAGGTCAGAAAGGGATACGCAGTATTTT	CSARRTSGRSERDTQYF